This TCR beta chain was found in a study of T cells in tumors after PD-1 blockade. Study information: Each patient got pembrolizumab 200 mg every 3 weeks or cemiplimab 350 mg every 2 weeks. Daily vismodegib 150 mg continued in a subset of anti-PD-1-treated patients. Study results and caveats: Blood contained 40% to 50% of the tumor's TCR clonotypes.

With regard to this clone: Its cognate antigen is unknown.

The table came from immunoSEQ multiplex PCR; TCRdb's copy has only in-frame clones and leaves some out. The table lists 40,000 to 55,000 clones, 79% of them singletons. Germline V lookup: CDR1 LNHDA, CDR2 SQIVND (reference sequence). Trimming removed 3 bases from V and 8 bases from J, with 16 bases in between. The CDR3 loop spans 15 amino acids. Template: tumor biopsy or peripheral blood genomic DNA, about 616-6,500 ng per sample. Sequences were derived from PBMCs, sampled before anti-PD-1 treatment. V gene TRBV19 combines with J gene TRBJ1-4; maybe TRBD1 (6 bases). This clonotype was obtained from a human donor with basal cell carcinoma. CDR3 nucleotides: TGTGCCAGTAGTATTACCCGGACAGTGAAGGAAAAACTGTTTTTT. Amino acids: CASSITRTVKEKLFF.